This T cell receptor beta chain was observed in a study of T-cell memory formation after mild COVID-19. Across the whole study: TCR clusters mostly belonged to single donors. Study-level findings and limits: Among clones peaking at day 37 in the second wave, SARS-CoV-2 specificity remained unconfirmed. Day 15 to 85 contracting clones showed balanced CD4/CD8; day 15 to 37 expanders favored CD4+.

This clonotype was found a few times. Its specificity is not known. Researchers used 5'RACE with constant-segment primers to make TCR alpha and TCR beta cDNA libraries that carry sample barcodes and UMIs. From the 5' RACE reads, TCRdb called clonotypes with MiXCR, one entry per CDR3 protein. The table has roughly 300,000 distinct CDR3 sequences, 16% seen once; the top ten hold roughly 25%. Germline V gene lookup returns CDR1 SGHVS and CDR2 FNYEAQ. The CDR3 contains 13 residues. V lost 6 bases, J lost 6 bases, and 12 bases lay in between. The rearrangement joins TRBV7-6 to TRBJ1-5, with D possibly being TRBD1 (6 bases). The TCR originated in a young man who had mild COVID-19 (a few samples of this study predate the infection). Cell type and time point are not known. Sequencing input: PBMCs or a T cell subset sorted from them (not recorded which). The CDR3 nucleotides are TGTGCCAGCAGGTCAGGGGTCGGTCAGCCCCAGCATTTT. It yields the protein CASRSGVGQPQHF.